A selection of T cell receptor beta chains follows, all from one sample in a study of blood T cell repertoires in COVID-19. Assay used: immunoSEQ multiplex PCR; TCRdb lists only in-frame clones, some missing. The sample shows 150,000 or so clones, around 85% of them seen only once. Material: peripheral blood. These receptors were obtained from a man aged 55 to 70 with COVID-19, enrolled during active disease. CDR3s include the opening cysteine and the closing phenylalanine or tryptophan. The D gene is left open where the match is weak. The listing skips clone size in some rows; elsewhere it reads once, few, many or a size class.

d_call clone_size j_call v_call cdr3_aa cdr3_nt
. once TRBJ1-6 TRBV7-9 CASSLTVNSPLHF TGTGCCAGCAGCTTAACGGTTAATTCACCCCTCCACTTT
TRBD2 . TRBJ2-1 TRBV6-5 CASTPGLAGGYEQFF TGTGCCAGCACCCCCGGGCTAGCGGGAGGGTATGAGCAGTTCTTC
TRBD1 once TRBJ1-2 TRBV29-1 CSVTGQEGGYTF TGCAGCGTGACGGGACAGGAGGGTGGCTACACCTTC
. . TRBJ1-2 TRBV6-6 CASSPGTTRGYGYTF TGTGCCAGCAGCCCCGGGACAACAAGGGGCTATGGCTACACCTTC
TRBD1 . TRBJ1-3 TRBV18 CASSPDTGGYSGNTIYF TGTGCCAGCTCACCCGACACAGGGGGATACTCTGGAAACACCATATATTTT
. . TRBJ1-1 TRBV24-1 CATSDPLAPKAFF TGTGCCACCAGTGACCCCCTGGCTCCAAAAGCTTTCTTT
. . TRBJ2-7 TRBV30 CAWSVWAGLGEQYF TGTGCCTGGAGTGTATGGGCAGGGCTCGGCGAGCAGTACTTC
TRBD1 . TRBJ2-7 TRBV18 CASSPTGTEQYF TGTGCCAGCTCCCCGACAGGGACCGAGCAGTACTTC
. . TRBJ1-1 TRBV27 CATLRLGGTEAFF TGTGCCACATTAAGGCTAGGGGGCACTGAAGCTTTCTTT
TRBD1 . TRBJ2-5 TRBV19 CASSTRDRGQETQYF TGTGCCAGTAGTACCCGGGACAGGGGGCAAGAGACCCAGTACTTC
TRBD1 few TRBJ1-6 TRBV9 CASSMDRSALHF TGTGCCAGCAGCATGGACAGGTCGGCCCTCCACTTT
TRBD1 . TRBJ1-1 TRBV14 CASSLVGTGLTEAFF TGTGCCAGCAGCCTAGTCGGGACAGGGCTCACTGAAGCTTTCTTT
TRBD1 . TRBJ1-1 TRBV2 CASSETRTGNTEAFF TGTGCCAGCAGCGAAACAAGGACAGGGAACACTGAAGCTTTCTTT
. . TRBJ1-4 TRBV6-5 CASSRVGATNEKLFF TGTGCCAGCAGCCGGGTGGGAGCAACTAATGAAAAACTGTTTTTT
. . TRBJ1-2 TRBV19 CASSVRETGGYTF TGTGCCAGTAGTGTCCGGGAGACCGGAGGCTACACCTTC
. . TRBJ1-4 TRBV24-1 CATSDVRSNEKLFF TGTGCCACCAGTGACGTCCGTTCTAATGAAAAACTGTTTTTT
TRBD1 . TRBJ1-5 TRBV6-5 CASSPRGISNQPQHF TGTGCCAGCAGTCCCAGGGGGATAAGCAATCAGCCCCAGCATTTT
. . TRBJ1-4 TRBV12-3/TRBV12-4 CASRLTRGEKLFF TGTGCCAGCAGACTAACTCGAGGTGAAAAACTGTTTTTT
. . TRBJ2-7 TRBV9 CASSHPGGVLGEQYF TGTGCCAGCAGCCACCCTGGGGGCGTTCTAGGGGAGCAGTACTTC
. . TRBJ1-5 TRBV3-1/TRBV3-2 CASSPQGYSNQPQHF TGTGCCAGCAGCCCACAGGGTTATAGCAATCAGCCCCAGCATTTT
. . TRBJ1-1 TRBV19 CASSTQGVAGTEAFF TGTGCCAGTAGTACCCAGGGCGTTGCTGGCACTGAAGCTTTCTTT
TRBD1 few TRBJ1-2 TRBV3-1/TRBV3-2 CASSQPHTGEVSYGYTF TGTGCCAGCAGCCAACCGCATACAGGGGAAGTGAGCTATGGCTACACCTTC
TRBD1 . TRBJ2-4 TRBV7-2 CASSLPGQGLENIQYF TGTGCCAGCAGCCTCCCGGGACAGGGGTTGGAAAACATTCAGTACTTC
TRBD1 . TRBJ1-2 TRBV13 CASSLGGQRYGYTF TGTGCCAGCAGCTTAGGGGGACAGCGCTATGGCTACACCTTC
. . TRBJ1-2 TRBV7-2 CASSLSRDYGYTF TGTGCCAGCAGCTTGTCCAGGGACTATGGCTACACCTTC
TRBD1 . TRBJ1-2 TRBV7-9 CASSWTGGYTF TGTGCCAGCAGCTGGACAGGCGGCTACACCTTC
. . TRBJ1-1 TRBV7-2 CASNPTGNIMNTEAFF TGTGCCAGCAACCCGACAGGTAATATCATGAACACTGAAGCTTTCTTT
. . TRBJ1-5 TRBV6-6 CASSYSNSGSQPQHF TGTGCCAGCAGTTACTCGAATTCAGGCTCTCAGCCCCAGCATTTT
TRBD1 . TRBJ1-2 TRBV28 CASRGTGFYGYTF TGTGCCAGCAGGGGGACAGGTTTTTATGGCTACACCTTC
. . TRBJ1-1 TRBV18 CASSRPRNQGSQNTEAFF TGTGCCAGCTCACGACCCCGTAACCAGGGCTCACAGAACACTGAAGCTTTCTTT
. . TRBJ1-2 TRBV24-1 CATSDSPTGRDGYTF TGTGCCACCAGTGATTCGCCGACAGGTCGCGATGGCTACACCTTC
TRBD1 . TRBJ1-2 TRBV14 CASSQEHLDRGNYGYTF TGTGCCAGCAGCCAAGAACACCTAGACAGGGGGAACTATGGCTACACCTTC
. . TRBJ1-3 TRBV7-2 CASSSGTRSGNTIYF TGTGCCAGCAGCTCTGGCACCCGCTCTGGAAACACCATATATTTT
. . TRBJ2-7 TRBV18 CASSQGGSYEQYF TGTGCCAGCTCACAGGGGGGGTCCTACGAGCAGTACTTC
TRBD1 . TRBJ1-4 TRBV5-5 CASSIVTGTGNEKLFF TGTGCCAGCAGCATAGTTACCGGGACAGGGAATGAAAAACTGTTTTTT
. . TRBJ2-1 TRBV6-5 CASSYSRRGNEQFF TGTGCCAGCAGTTACTCGAGGCGCGGCAATGAGCAGTTCTTC
TRBD1 . TRBJ1-4 TRBV6-1 CASSEAGGPNEKLFF TGTGCCAGCAGTGAAGCAGGGGGCCCTAATGAAAAACTGTTTTTT
TRBD2 . TRBJ2-7 TRBV10-3 CAITPGLAGGPSYEQYF TGTGCCATCACGCCGGGACTAGCGGGAGGGCCCTCCTACGAGCAGTACTTC
TRBD2 . TRBJ2-7 TRBV2 CASSEARLAPEQYF TGTGCCAGCAGTGAAGCGAGACTAGCCCCCGAGCAGTACTTC
TRBD1 . TRBJ2-4 TRBV10-2 CASGGQINIQYF TGCGCCAGCGGGGGACAGATAAACATTCAGTACTTC
. . TRBJ1-2 TRBV9 CASSAGGGAYGYTF TGTGCCAGCAGCGCGGGGGGGGGAGCCTATGGCTACACCTTC
. once TRBJ1-5 TRBV28 CASSLSAGVLQPQHF TGTGCCAGCAGTTTATCAGCAGGGGTATTACAGCCCCAGCATTTT
TRBD1 few TRBJ2-7 TRBV6-5 CASSNLGGQGSYEQYF TGTGCCAGCAGTAACTTAGGTGGACAGGGGAGCTACGAGCAGTACTTC
. . TRBJ2-3 TRBV18 CASSPEGDTQYF TGTGCCAGCTCACCAGAGGGAGATACGCAGTATTTT
. . TRBJ2-5 TRBV5-1 CASSFNRAVETQYF TGCGCCAGCAGCTTTAACAGGGCGGTTGAGACCCAGTACTTC
TRBD2 . TRBJ2-1 TRBV7-3 CASSPGLAGGNEQFF TGTGCCAGCAGCCCGGGACTAGCGGGGGGCAATGAGCAGTTCTTC
TRBD1 . TRBJ1-3 TRBV28 CASSTTGALSGNTIYF TGTGCCAGCAGCACGACAGGGGCCCTCTCTGGAAACACCATATATTTT
. . TRBJ1-5 TRBV28 CASSQEQGLMQHF TGTGCCAGCAGTCAGGAACAGGGATTGATGCAGCATTTT
. . TRBJ2-7 TRBV11-2 CASSLRGALSYEQYF TGTGCCAGCAGCTTACGGGGGGCGTTGTCCTACGAGCAGTACTTC
. . TRBJ1-1 TRBV7-3 CASSFGLNTEAFF TGTGCCAGCAGCTTTGGGCTGAACACTGAAGCTTTCTTT
. . TRBJ1-2 TRBV6-5 CASSYSRQVFGYGYTF TGTGCCAGCAGTTACTCCAGACAGGTTTTTGGCTATGGCTACACCTTC
. . TRBJ1-6 TRBV18 CASSPATRANSPLHF TGTGCCAGCTCACCAGCTACGCGGGCTAATTCACCCCTCCACTTT
TRBD1 . TRBJ2-6 TRBV29-1 CSVGEQGASGANVLTF TGCAGCGTTGGTGAACAGGGGGCTTCTGGGGCCAACGTCCTGACTTTC
TRBD1 . TRBJ1-1 TRBV5-1 CASSLEGQGASEAFF TGCGCCAGCAGCTTGGAAGGACAGGGGGCTTCTGAAGCTTTCTTT
. . TRBJ1-1 TRBV5-4 CASSPGGGGDTEAFF TGTGCCAGCAGCCCCGGGGGGGGCGGGGACACTGAAGCTTTCTTT
. . TRBJ1-2 TRBV5-4 CASSLDTGFGYTF TGTGCCAGCAGCTTGGACACAGGGTTTGGCTACACCTTC
. . TRBJ1-2 TRBV18 CASSPTTPGSANYGYTF TGTGCCAGCTCACCGACTACTCCCGGATCAGCTAACTATGGCTACACCTTC
. . TRBJ2-7 TRBV7-2 CASSSRAGELEQYF TGTGCCAGCAGCTCCCGGGCAGGGGAGCTCGAGCAGTACTTC
TRBD1 . TRBJ2-5 TRBV24-1 CATSRRGTGGTQETQYF TGTGCCACCAGTCGGAGGGGGACAGGGGGCACCCAAGAGACCCAGTACTTC